A selection of T cell receptor beta chains follows, all from one sample in a study of T cell clusters in autoimmune cytopenias. TCRdb reprocessed the multiplex PCR reads and keeps a single row for each CDR3 protein, giving no DNA. The sample features some 7,700 distinct CDR3 sequences, with about 3.3% in its top ten. The source material was peripheral blood. The source is a human donor with an autoimmune cytopenia or autoimmune hepatitis (not recorded which). The CDR3 runs from the conserved cysteine through the conserved F or W. Clone size is given for some rows only: seen once, a few or many times, or a class if the clone is expanded.

j_call	clone_size	v_call	cdr3_length	cdr3_aa
TRBJ1-2	.	TRBV14	14	CASSQGTANYGYTF
TRBJ2-3	.	TRBV27	14	CASSLSLRAHTQYF
TRBJ2-1	.	TRBV12-3/TRBV12-4	13	CASSPGSYNEQFF
TRBJ2-7	medium-sized	TRBV6-5	11	CASSIGTEQYF
TRBJ2-2	medium-sized	TRBV19	11	CASSLTGELFF
TRBJ1-2	.	TRBV10-3	12	CAIGDKNYGYTF
TRBJ1-6	.	TRBV7-9	16	CASSLAEYFPNSPLHF
TRBJ2-7	.	TRBV18	13	CASSPGSGDEQYF
TRBJ2-3	.	TRBV12-3/TRBV12-4	12	CASSFMGDTQYF
TRBJ1-2	.	TRBV20-1	13	CSARPPGGLSGTF
TRBJ2-5	medium-sized	TRBV15	16	CATSRVALAGRETQYF
TRBJ2-2	medium-sized	TRBV29-1	13	CSARGWNTGELFF
TRBJ1-5	medium-sized	TRBV13	16	CASSVQGAVGNQPQHF
TRBJ1-2	medium-sized	TRBV15	14	CATSRDRVLYGYTF
TRBJ2-1	.	TRBV5-1	15	CASSPGTQTYNEQFF
TRBJ1-6	.	TRBV27	16	CASSLSKGAPNSPLHF
TRBJ2-3	medium-sized	TRBV5-6	16	CASKRPGRGHTDTQYF
TRBJ2-1	medium-sized	TRBV5-1	16	CASNLKWLAANNEQFF
TRBJ1-5	.	TRBV7-9	15	CASSLGGASGLPQHF
TRBJ2-1	medium-sized	TRBV24-1	17	CATSLPSGRAGYNEQFF
TRBJ1-1	.	TRBV11-1	16	CASSLARWRRNTEAFF
TRBJ2-2	.	TRBV20-1	16	CSARDGGGPWGGELFF
TRBJ2-2	medium-sized	TRBV27	14	CASSWQGATGELFF
TRBJ2-1	medium-sized	TRBV24-1	16	CATSGPTSGEYNEQFF
TRBJ2-1	.	TRBV4-1	14	CASRTLLNNDEQFF
TRBJ1-2	.	TRBV6-1	13	CASNEITLSGYTF
TRBJ1-6	medium-sized	TRBV11-2	12	CASGQGNSPLHF
TRBJ2-7	.	TRBV7-9	15	CASSLGSGALSEQYF
TRBJ1-1	.	TRBV5-1	17	CASSPIRGQGRGTEAFF
TRBJ2-1	medium-sized	TRBV7-6	14	CASGQSGGIDEQFF
TRBJ2-3	.	TRBV5-1	16	CASSLEGAGVTDTQYF
TRBJ2-1	medium-sized	TRBV6-2/TRBV6-3	14	CASSLGTNEREQFF
TRBJ1-6	.	TRBV20-1	15	CSATSSGPGNSPLHF
TRBJ2-1	medium-sized	TRBV29-1	14	CSAARDRGQEEQFF
TRBJ2-6	medium-sized	TRBV19	18	CASSLHRPASSGANVLTF
TRBJ1-2	.	TRBV27	19	CASSPISPGGAKGGDGYTF
TRBJ2-3	medium-sized	TRBV6-5	11	CASSYYGTQYF
TRBJ1-3	.	TRBV11-1	15	CASSLVGGTGNTIYF
TRBJ1-5	.	TRBV5-1	15	CASSLDSYSNQPQHF
TRBJ2-5	.	TRBV27	16	CASSARDRMYQETQYF
TRBJ2-7	.	TRBV5-6	15	CASSTRDIPAYEQYF